This TCR beta chain was observed in a study of blood T cell repertoires in COVID-19 (TCRdb year 2020). For the study in its entirety: Samples from collaborators originated in the United States, Italy and Spain and spanned both the acute and convalescent phases of COVID-19. The material from the prospective study consisted of cDNA or gDNA derived from T cells, B-cell-depleted T cells, or PBMCs. The dataset comprised deeply sampled blood TCRbeta repertoires from subjects exposed to, actively infected with, or recovered from COVID-19. The repertoires were made available in a free public database intended to serve as a resource for research on the immune response to SARS-CoV-2. Samples were obtained from the ongoing ImmuneRACE study (first 160 participants) and from 1,200 or so subjects provided by 6 global collaborators. The sample metadata nearly always contained a de-identified subject ID, COVID-19 status, age in years and sex. HLA class I and class II types, where available, came from metadata supplied by the sample provider rather than from assay-based typing. General conclusions and limits of the study: The amount of clinical and demographic metadata varied by source and participant and was provided uncurated.

In the case of this clone: The specificity of this receptor is unknown. No base quality values were provided; no much bigger clone lies one nucleotide off.

One collaborating source in Seattle enrolled patients during active infection and followed them longitudinally through the course of disease. Each collaborating institution followed its own protocols to collect whole blood in K2EDTA tubes. For TCRbeta analysis, collaborators shipped samples in one of three forms: frozen whole blood, isolated PBMCs, or DNA extracted from either of those sample types. Cut back by 5 bases and 3 bases, the V and J ends lie 17 bases apart. Measured from the cysteine to the phenylalanine, the CDR3 is 16 residues long. Just the 48-base CDR3 DNA is kept, in frame starting at base 1. According to the germline V gene, CDR1 reads SGHAT and CDR2 reads FQNNGV. The immunoSEQ Assay, a bias-controlled multiplex PCR, was used to amplify TCRbeta CDR3 regions from genomic DNA. The authors processed their data as follows. Nucleated cell counts per sample were estimated from amplification of reference gene primers within the assay. Sequence reads were collapsed and filtered to measure the absolute abundance of every unique TCRbeta CDR3 rearrangement. For each sample, productive Simpson clonality was calculated as the square root of Simpson's diversity index across productive rearrangements. What TCRdb holds here is the immuneACCESS table cut down to in-frame rearrangements. Part of the clones is not present; checked against another copy, under half of the missing clones reflect an unresolved V gene, and the others are unexplained. V and J calls and clone size are copied from that table; D and trimming were computed from the DNA. This sample holds about 270,000 clones; 65% to 85% were observed only once. The top ten clones comprise more than 1.2% of the sample.

The sequence links TRBV11-2 to TRBJ1-3; TRBD1 is a weak D gene call, 6 bases matching. The source material was peripheral blood. This receptor was identified in a human donor with COVID-19, enrolled during active disease. The donor label of this sample is uncertain. The CDR3 loop reads CASSPGGGESGNTIYF. The DNA is TGTGCCAGCAGCCCGGGCGGGGGCGAAAGTGGAAACACCATATATTTT.